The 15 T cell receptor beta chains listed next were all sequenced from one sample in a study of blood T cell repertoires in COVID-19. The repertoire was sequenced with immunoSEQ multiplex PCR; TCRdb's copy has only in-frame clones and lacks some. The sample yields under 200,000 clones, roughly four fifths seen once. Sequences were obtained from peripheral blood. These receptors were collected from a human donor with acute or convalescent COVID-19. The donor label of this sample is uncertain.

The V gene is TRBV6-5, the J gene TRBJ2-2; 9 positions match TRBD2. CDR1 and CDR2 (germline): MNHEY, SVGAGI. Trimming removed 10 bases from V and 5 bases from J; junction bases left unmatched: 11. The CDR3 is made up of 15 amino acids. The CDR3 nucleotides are TGTGCCACACCCCGTCTAGCGGGGAGTACCGGGGAGCTGTTTTTT. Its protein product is CATPRLAGSTGELFF.

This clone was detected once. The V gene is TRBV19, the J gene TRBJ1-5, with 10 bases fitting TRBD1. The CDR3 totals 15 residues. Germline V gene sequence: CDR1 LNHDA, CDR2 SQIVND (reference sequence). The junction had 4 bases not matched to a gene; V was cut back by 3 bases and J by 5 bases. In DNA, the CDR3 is TGTGCCAGTAGTATGGGACAGGGGTCATATCAGCCCCAGCATTTT. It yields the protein CASSMGQGSYQPQHF.

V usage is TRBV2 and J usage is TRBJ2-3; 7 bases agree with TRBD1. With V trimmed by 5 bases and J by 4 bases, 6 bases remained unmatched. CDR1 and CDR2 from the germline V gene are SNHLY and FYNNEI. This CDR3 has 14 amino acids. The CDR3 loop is CASSRQGGPDTQYF. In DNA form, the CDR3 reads TGTGCCAGCAGTCGACAGGGCGGCCCAGATACGCAGTATTTT. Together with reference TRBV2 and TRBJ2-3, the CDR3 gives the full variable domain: EPEVTQTPSHQVTQMGQEVILRCVPISNHLYFYWYRQILGQKVEFLVSFYNNEISEKSEIFDDQFSVERPDGSNFTLKIRSTKLEDSAMYFCASSRQGGPDTQYFGPGTRLTVL.

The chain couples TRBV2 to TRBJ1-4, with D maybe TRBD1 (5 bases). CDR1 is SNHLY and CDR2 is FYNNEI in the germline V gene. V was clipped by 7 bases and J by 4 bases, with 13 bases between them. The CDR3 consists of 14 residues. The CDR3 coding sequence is TGTGCCAGCAAGGAATTCAGGGTTAATGAAAAACTGTTTTTT. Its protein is CASKEFRVNEKLFF.

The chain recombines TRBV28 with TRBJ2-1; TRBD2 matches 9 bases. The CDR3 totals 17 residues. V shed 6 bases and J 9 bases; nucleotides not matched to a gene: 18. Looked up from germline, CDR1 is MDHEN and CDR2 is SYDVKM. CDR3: CASRLRGGGLAIGEQFF. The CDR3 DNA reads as TGTGCCAGCAGGTTGCGCGGGGGGGGACTGGCCATAGGTGAGCAGTTCTTC.

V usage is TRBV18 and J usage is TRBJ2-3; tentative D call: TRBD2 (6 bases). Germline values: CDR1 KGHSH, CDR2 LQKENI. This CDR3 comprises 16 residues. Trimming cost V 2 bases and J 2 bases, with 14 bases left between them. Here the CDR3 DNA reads TGTGCCAGCTCACCAGAGCGGGTGCTCAACACAGATACGCAGTATTTT. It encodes CASSPERVLNTDTQYF. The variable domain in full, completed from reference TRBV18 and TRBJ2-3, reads NAGVMQNPRHLVRRRGQEARLRCSPMKGHSHVYWYRQLPEEGLKFMVYLQKENIIDESGMPKERFSAEFPKEGPSILRIQQVVRGDSAAYFCASSPERVLNTDTQYFGPGTRLTVL.

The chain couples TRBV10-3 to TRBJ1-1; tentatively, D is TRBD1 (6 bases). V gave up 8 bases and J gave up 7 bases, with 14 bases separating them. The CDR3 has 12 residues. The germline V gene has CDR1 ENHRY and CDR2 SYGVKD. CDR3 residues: CAISNYRDEAFF. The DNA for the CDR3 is TGTGCCATCTCCAACTACAGGGATGAAGCTTTCTTT.

CDR3 protein: CASSPQGGAGANVLTF. DNA for the CDR3: TGTGCCAGCAGCCCACAGGGGGGAGCCGGGGCCAACGTCCTGACTTTC. The V and J genes are TRBV6-4 and TRBJ2-6, with TRBD1 matching 8 bases. The CDR3 covers 16 residues. Germline CDR1 and CDR2: MRHNA and SNTAGT. V was clipped by 6 bases and J by 4 bases; unmatched bases: 8.

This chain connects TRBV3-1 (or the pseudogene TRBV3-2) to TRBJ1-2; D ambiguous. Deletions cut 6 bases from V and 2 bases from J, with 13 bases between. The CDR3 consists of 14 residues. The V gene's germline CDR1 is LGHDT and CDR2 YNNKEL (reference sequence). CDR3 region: CASRPGEKNYGYTF. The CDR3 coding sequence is TGTGCCAGCAGACCCGGGGAGAAAAACTATGGCTACACCTTC.

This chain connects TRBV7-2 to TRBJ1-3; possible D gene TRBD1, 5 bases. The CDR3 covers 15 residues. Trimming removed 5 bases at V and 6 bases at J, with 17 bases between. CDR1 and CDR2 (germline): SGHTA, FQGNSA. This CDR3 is CASSQIQGQINTIYF. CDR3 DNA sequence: TGTGCCAGCAGCCAAATCCAGGGCCAGATAAACACCATATATTTT.

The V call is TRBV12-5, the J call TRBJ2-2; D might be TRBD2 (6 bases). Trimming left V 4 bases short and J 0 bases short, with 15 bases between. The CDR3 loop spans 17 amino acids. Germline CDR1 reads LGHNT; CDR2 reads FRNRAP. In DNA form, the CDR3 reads TGTGCTAGTGGTTCGTCCCCGGGACTCGCGAACACCGGGGAGCTGTTTTTT. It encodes CASGSSPGLANTGELFF.

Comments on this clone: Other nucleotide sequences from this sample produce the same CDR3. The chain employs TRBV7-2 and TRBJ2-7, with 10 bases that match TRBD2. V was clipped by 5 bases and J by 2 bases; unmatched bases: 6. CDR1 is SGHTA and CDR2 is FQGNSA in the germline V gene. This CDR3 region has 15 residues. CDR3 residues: CASSPRTSGTYEQYF. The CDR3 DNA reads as TGTGCCAGCAGCCCTCGGACTAGCGGAACCTACGAGCAGTACTTC.

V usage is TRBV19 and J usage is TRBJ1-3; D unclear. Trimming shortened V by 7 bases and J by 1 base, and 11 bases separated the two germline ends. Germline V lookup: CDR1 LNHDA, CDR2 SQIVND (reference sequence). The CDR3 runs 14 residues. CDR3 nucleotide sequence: TGTGCCAGTAAAGTGAGGGATTCTGGAAACACCATATATTTT. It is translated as CASKVRDSGNTIYF.

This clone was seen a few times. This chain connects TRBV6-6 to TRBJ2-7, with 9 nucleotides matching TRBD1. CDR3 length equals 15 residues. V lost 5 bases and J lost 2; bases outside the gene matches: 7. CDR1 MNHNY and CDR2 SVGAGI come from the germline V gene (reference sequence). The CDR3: CASSATGQGTYEQYF. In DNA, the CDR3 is TGTGCCAGCAGTGCCACGGGACAGGGCACCTACGAGCAGTACTTC.

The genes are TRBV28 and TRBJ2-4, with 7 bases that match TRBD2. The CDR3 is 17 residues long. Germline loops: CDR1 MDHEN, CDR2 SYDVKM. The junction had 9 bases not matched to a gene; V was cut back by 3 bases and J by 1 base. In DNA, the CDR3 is TGTGCCAGCAGTTTGGGGCGACCCGGGGGGGCCAAAAACATTCAGTACTTC. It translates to CASSLGRPGGAKNIQYF.